A single sample gave rise to the 19 T cell receptor beta chains below, sequenced in a study of cytomegalovirus exposure and HLA in healthy donors. A multiplex PCR was run with 60 Vbeta primers and 13 Jbeta primers. Profiling relied on immunoSEQ multiplex PCR, and the TCRdb table lists in-frame clones only, not all of them. The table has around 110,000 clones, 80% to 85% seen once. The sample comprised PBMCs. These receptors all stem from a woman aged 25-40 years in good health and CMV-seronegative.

The rearrangement joins TRBV18 to TRBJ2-1, with TRBD1 matching 9 bases. The ends lost 3 bases at V and 4 bases at J; junction bases unmatched: 7. The CDR3 is made up of 16 amino acids. Germline lookup yields CDR1 KGHSH and CDR2 LQKENI. The CDR3 DNA reads TGTGCCAGCTCACCCCGGGACAGGGTACAATACAATGAGCAGTTCTTC. Protein product: CASSPRDRVQYNEQFF.

The gene calls are TRBV28 and TRBJ1-1; unclear D gene. Per germline, CDR1 MDHEN and CDR2 SYDVKM. The V gene lost 7 bases and the J gene lost 4 bases, with 13 bases spanning the gap. CDR3 size: 13 residues. For the CDR3, the DNA is TGTGCCAGCAAATTCCCCCTAATCACTGAAGCTTTCTTT. It codes for CASKFPLITEAFF.

The gene calls are TRBV10-2 and TRBJ1-2, with a tentative D call TRBD1 (6 bases). The CDR3 runs to 14 residues. Deletions cut 4 bases from V and 2 bases from J, with 11 bases between. The V gene's germline CDR1 is WSHSY and CDR2 SAAADI. The CDR3 sequence is CASSAQRGNYGYTF. DNA for the CDR3: TGCGCCAGCAGTGCCCAGAGGGGGAACTATGGCTACACCTTC.

V is TRBV6-1 and J is TRBJ1-2, with 8 nucleotides matching TRBD1. Trimming cost V 3 bases and J 3 bases; bases outside gene matches: 12. This CDR3 contains 17 residues. Per the germline V gene, CDR1 is MNHNS and CDR2 is SASEGT. CDR3 loop: CASSDPGQGRKDYGYTF. The CDR3 DNA is TGTGCCAGCAGTGACCCCGGACAGGGAAGGAAGGACTATGGCTACACCTTC.

The V and J genes are TRBV10-2 and TRBJ2-1; D not certain. The V and J ends lost 0 bases and 2 bases respectively, with 11 bases between them. The CDR3 loop spans 16 amino acids. Germline CDR1 is WSHSY and CDR2 is SAAADI. The CDR3, as DNA: TGCGCCAGCAGTGAGTCGGGTAGCCTAGCCTACAATGAGCAGTTCTTC. Its translation: CASSESGSLAYNEQFF.

J is TRBJ1-6 and V is TRBV19, with 8 positions matching TRBD1. The CDR3 contains 15 residues. Germline V gene sequence: CDR1 LNHDA, CDR2 SQIVND (reference sequence). Trimming at V came to 3 bases and at J to 7 bases, leaving 5 bases not matched to a gene. The CDR3 coding sequence is TGTGCCAGTAGTATCGGGACAGGTCGGAATTCACCCCTCCACTTT. It yields the protein CASSIGTGRNSPLHF.

The CDR3 reads CASSASQRLTGYTF. CDR3 nucleotides: TGTGCCAGCAGTGCCAGTCAAAGACTGACTGGCTACACCTTC. The genes are TRBV6-1 and TRBJ1-2; D ambiguous. The germline CDR1 and CDR2 sequences are MNHNS and SASEGT. CDR3 length: 14 amino acids. V lost 4 bases, J lost 7 bases, and 16 bases lay in between.

The table lists this clone with a few counts. V is TRBV7-9 and J is TRBJ2-2; the match to TRBD1 covers 8 bases. Germline V lookup: CDR1 SEHNR, CDR2 FQNEAQ (reference sequence). V lost 7 bases to trimming and J lost 4 bases; unmatched junction nucleotides: 5. The CDR3 has 14 amino acids. CDR3 amino acids: CASNTGGFTGELFF. CDR3 nucleotide sequence: TGTGCCAGCAATACAGGGGGTTTCACCGGGGAGCTGTTTTTT.

The V call is TRBV11-2, the J call TRBJ2-5; 13 bases agree with TRBD2. Losses at the gene ends were 4 bases for V and 5 bases for J; bases not matched to a gene: 10. Germline loops: CDR1 SGHAT, CDR2 FQNNGV. This CDR3 is 17 amino acids long. This CDR3 reads CASSSVGLAGRWETQYF. CDR3 in DNA: TGTGCCAGCAGCTCGGTGGGACTAGCGGGAAGGTGGGAGACCCAGTACTTC.

The rearrangement joins TRBV19 to TRBJ2-7; TRBD1 agrees at 9 bases. J lost 3 bases, V lost 1 base, and 7 bases had no gene match. Germline CDR1 is LNHDA and CDR2 is SQIVND (reference sequence). The CDR3 runs to 16 residues. In DNA, the CDR3 is TGTGCCAGTAGTATAGGGGCGGGACAGGGCCTCTACGAGCAGTACTTC. Translation: CASSIGAGQGLYEQYF.

The rearrangement uses TRBV19 and TRBJ2-7, with TRBD1 matching 7 bases. Trimming removed 9 bases from V and 3 bases from J; junction bases left unmatched: 2. From germline, CDR1 is LNHDA and CDR2 SQIVND (reference sequence). There are 11 residues in the CDR3. CDR3 region: CASSGGYEQYF. CDR3 nucleotides: TGTGCCAGCTCAGGGGGCTACGAGCAGTACTTC. Variable domain in full (rest from reference TRBV19 and TRBJ2-7): DGGITQSPKYLFRKEGQNVTLSCEQNLNHDAMYWYRQDPGQGLRLIYYSQIVNDFQKGDIAEGYSVSREKKESFPLTVTSAQKNPTAFYLCASSGGYEQYFGPGTRLTVT.

The chain employs TRBV28 and TRBJ2-5; 12 positions match TRBD1. TRBJ2-7 explains the end of the DNA better; the J call may be wrong. The CDR3 is made up of 15 amino acids. The germline V gene has CDR1 MDHEN and CDR2 SYDVKM. The CDR3 DNA reads TGTGCCAGCAGTTTAAGGGGACAGGGGGCTTACGAGCAGTACTTC. The encoded protein is CASSLRGQGAYEQYF.

Concerning this clone itself: The junction departs from germline at one end; a sequencing error may be responsible. This sequence joins TRBV5-1 and TRBJ1-3, with unresolved D. This CDR3 contains 17 residues. The germline CDR1 and CDR2 sequences are SGHRS and YFSETQ. The CDR3 sequence is CASSLAGWAPPGNTIYF. The CDR3 nucleotides are TGCGCCAGCAGCTTGGCCGGTTGGGCCCCCCCTGGGAACACCATATATTTT.

The J gene is TRBJ1-5, the V gene TRBV30; D ambiguous. Trimming removed 1 base at V and 0 bases at J, with 4 bases between. The CDR3 runs to 13 residues. CDR1 and CDR2 (germline): GTSNPN, SVGIG (reference sequence). CDR3 amino acids: CAWSGGSNQPQHF. CDR3 in DNA: TGTGCCTGGAGTGGCGGTAGCAATCAGCCCCAGCATTTT.

This chain joins TRBV19 and TRBJ1-5; D remains unclear. V was pared by 2 bases and J by 5 bases, with 7 bases between. CDR3 length: 13 residues. Germline V gene lookup returns CDR1 LNHDA and CDR2 SQIVND (reference sequence). This CDR3 reads CASSITADQPQHF. For the CDR3, the DNA is TGTGCCAGTAGTATAACAGCGGATCAGCCCCAGCATTTT.

CDR3 coding DNA: TGTGCCAGCAGAGAGAGAATACAAGAGACCCAGTACTTC. This codes for CASRERIQETQYF. The chain is built from TRBV2 and TRBJ2-5; no clear D. Germline CDR1 SNHLY, CDR2 FYNNEI. The CDR3 has 13 amino acids. V was shortened by 6 bases and J by 2 bases, with 10 bases between the two germline ends.

The V gene is TRBV9, the J gene TRBJ2-5, with TRBD2 matching over 8 bases. V lost 3 bases to trimming and J lost 5 bases; unmatched junction nucleotides: 6. Germline V gene sequence: CDR1 SGDLS, CDR2 YYNGEE. The CDR3 totals 14 residues. In nucleotides, the CDR3 is TGTGCCAGCAGCGGGGGACTAGTAGATGAGACCCAGTACTTC. Translated: CASSGGLVDETQYF.

The gene calls are TRBV28 and TRBJ2-2; TRBD2 aligns across 8 bases. The V and J ends lost 8 bases and 5 bases, in that order; junction bases with no gene match: 7. Germline V gene sequence: CDR1 MDHEN, CDR2 SYDVKM. The CDR3 runs to 14 residues. The CDR3, as DNA: TGTGCCAGCCGGAGGACTAGCTTGACCGGGGAGCTGTTTTTT. It yields the protein CASRRTSLTGELFF. Using reference TRBV28 and TRBJ2-2 for the parts outside the CDR3, the full variable domain is DVKVTQSSRYLVKRTGEKVFLECVQDMDHENMFWYRQDPGLGLRLIYFSYDVKMKEKGDIPEGYSVSREKKERFSLILESASTNQTSMYLCASRRTSLTGELFFGEGSRLTVL.

This rearrangement joins TRBV7-9 to TRBJ1-6; D might be TRBD1 (6 bases). V gave up 5 bases and J gave up 9 bases, with 17 bases separating them. This CDR3 is built from 15 residues. Germline V gene lookup returns CDR1 SEHNR and CDR2 FQNEAQ (reference sequence). As DNA, the CDR3 is TGTGCCAGCAGCGATTGGACAGCACTTAGTTCACCCCTCCACTTT. This gives the protein CASSDWTALSSPLHF. Drawing the rest from reference TRBV7-9 and TRBJ1-6, the complete variable domain is DTGVSQNPRHKITKRGQNVTFRCDPISEHNRLYWYRQTLGQGPEFLTYFQNEAQLEKSRLLSDRFSAERPKGSFSTLEIQRTEQGDSAMYLCASSDWTALSSPLHFGNGTRLTVT.